The next 9 T cell receptor beta chains were all read from a single sample in a study of CD8+CD57+ T cells in acquired aplastic anemia. Only patients with CD8+CD57+ cell expansion on flow cytometry were chosen for sequencing. TCR beta VDJ combinations and CDR3 sequences were profiled from genomic DNA. TCRdb fed the reads into MiXCR, producing one record per CDR3 protein. The data show 400,000 to 600,000 distinct CDR3 sequences, less than 35% seen once. Sequencing was performed on sorted CD4+, CD8+, or CD8+CD57+ T cells (not recorded which) from PBMCs. The receptors derive from a human donor with aplastic anemia.

V is TRBV19 and J is TRBJ2-7, with 8 bases fitting TRBD2. CDR3 size: 16 residues. V lost 2 bases and J lost 5; bases outside the gene matches: 11. Per germline, CDR1 LNHDA and CDR2 SQIVND (reference sequence). The CDR3, as DNA: TGTGCCAGTAGTATACGGGAGGGACTCGGCTACAACGAGCAGTACTTC. Its translation is CASSIREGLGYNEQYF. The entire variable domain, with the rest obtained from reference TRBV19 and TRBJ2-7, is as follows: DGGITQSPKYLFRKEGQNVTLSCEQNLNHDAMYWYRQDPGQGLRLIYYSQIVNDFQKGDIAEGYSVSREKKESFPLTVTSAQKNPTAFYLCASSIREGLGYNEQYFGPGTRLTVT.

This clonotype was observed once. The junction departs from the called germline gene at one end, perhaps through a read error. This sequence joins TRBV4-1 and TRBJ2-3, with 10 bases aligning to TRBD2. The germline V gene encodes CDR1 MGHRA and CDR2 YSYEKL. CDR3 length equals 16 residues. CDR3: CASSQDQAGGEDTQYF. CDR3 in DNA: TGTGCCAGCAGCCAAGATCAAGCGGGAGGGGAAGATACGCAGTATTTT.

This clonotype came up many times. The chain combines TRBV7-9 with TRBJ1-1; 7 bases align to TRBD1. Germline V lookup: CDR1 SEHNR, CDR2 FQNEAQ (reference sequence). This CDR3 is 14 amino acids long. Losses at the gene ends were 4 bases for V and 1 base for J; bases not matched to a gene: 3. The chain's CDR3 is CASSSGQQNTEAFF. As DNA, the CDR3 is TGTGCCAGCAGCTCGGGACAGCAGAACACTGAAGCTTTCTTT.

Comments on this clonotype: A much bigger clone sits one base away, suggesting this may be a read error. The chain is built from TRBV20-1 and TRBJ2-7; 7 positions agree with TRBD2. The CDR3 is made up of 14 amino acids. Germline V gene data show CDR1 as DFQATT and CDR2 as SNEGSKA (reference sequence). V shed 6 bases, J shed 4 bases, and the junction held 12 bases outside the gene matches. The CDR3 region has the DNA TGCAGTGCCCCGGAGAGCGGGAACATTTACGAGCAGTACTTC. Its protein product is CSAPESGNIYEQYF.

V and J are TRBV11-1 and TRBJ1-4; weak D call: TRBD1 (5 bases). Trimming took 1 base from V and 8 from J, leaving 17 bases between them. CDR1 SGHAT and CDR2 FQDESV come from the germline V gene (reference sequence). This CDR3 spans 16 amino acids. This chain's CDR3 is CASSLGSGTLGEKLFF. The CDR3 coding sequence is TGTGCCAGCAGCTTAGGCTCCGGGACGCTTGGGGAAAAACTGTTTTTT. The full variable domain, with the rest looked up from reference TRBV11-1 and TRBJ1-4, is EAEVAQSPRYKITEKSQAVAFWCDPISGHATLYWYRQILGQGPELLVQFQDESVVDDSQLPKDRFSAERLKGVDSTLKIQPAELGDSAMYLCASSLGSGTLGEKLFFGSGTQLSVL.

This clonotype was detected ten times or more. This chain uses TRBV7-9 with TRBJ2-7; 8 bases agree with TRBD1. Losses at the gene ends were 3 bases for V and 7 bases for J; bases not matched to a gene: 11. The germline V gene has CDR1 SEHNR and CDR2 FQNEAQ (reference sequence). The CDR3 runs 15 residues. Here the CDR3 reads CASSFPDRGKWEQYF. The CDR3, as DNA: TGTGCCAGCAGCTTCCCCGACAGGGGTAAATGGGAGCAGTACTTC.

The sample holds many counts of this clonotype. The chain combines TRBV15 with TRBJ2-7; D remains unclear. The CDR3 covers 15 residues. The ends were cut back, 1 base at V and 2 bases at J, with 12 bases in the middle. Germline CDR1 is LNHNV and CDR2 is YYDKDF (reference sequence). In DNA, the CDR3 is TGTGCCACCAGCAGAGGTGAACTGAGCACCTACGAGCAGTACTTC. Protein sequence: CATSRGELSTYEQYF.

For this clonotype: Just one base apart from a much larger clone, this may be a read error. The rearrangement joins TRBV19 to TRBJ2-5; a possible D gene is TRBD2 (6 bases). CDR1 is LNHDA, CDR2 SQIVND, per germline (reference sequence). This CDR3 spans 14 amino acids. Written as DNA, the CDR3 is TGTGCCAGTAGTTTTCGACTGGGAGGAGAGTCCCAGTACTTC. Residues: CASSFRLGGESQYF.

This clonotype was seen a handful of times. The chain combines TRBV19 with TRBJ2-1; 8 nucleotides line up with TRBD2. Germline CDR1 LNHDA, CDR2 SQIVND (reference sequence). The CDR3 length is 17 residues. V lost 1 base to trimming and J lost 4 bases; unmatched junction nucleotides: 9. CDR3 coding DNA: TGTGCCAGTAGTATAGGTTTAACGGGAGGGCGTTACAATGAGCAGTTCTTC. As protein: CASSIGLTGGRYNEQFF.